This TCR beta chain was captured by sequencing in a study of blood T cell repertoires in COVID-19. Produced via immunoSEQ multiplex PCR; TCRdb's table is partial and in-frame only. This sample yields some 130,000 clones, of which under 90% are seen a single time; roughly 2.3% belongs to the top ten. In its sample, this clone was seen a few times. V lost 3 bases to trimming and J lost 2 bases; unmatched junction nucleotides: 2. The CDR3 runs 14 residues. The germline gives CDR1 LGHDT, CDR2 YNNKEL (reference sequence). The TCR was taken from a man in his forties with acute COVID-19. Sequenced input: PBMCs or T cells enriched from blood (not recorded which). V is TRBV3-1 (or the pseudogene TRBV3-2) and J is TRBJ1-2; 8 positions agree with TRBD1. The CDR3 DNA follows: TGTGCCAGCAGCCAGGGACAGGTAAACTATGGCTACACCTTC. Translated: CASSQGQVNYGYTF.